The 13 T cell receptor beta chains presented below share a single source sample, sequenced in a study of blood T cell repertoires in COVID-19. TCRdb's table, derived via immunoSEQ multiplex PCR, lists solely in-frame clones and lacks some. The repertoire consists of some 300,000 clones, with around four fifths occurring once and the leading ten covering around 4.2%. The specimen sequenced was peripheral blood. The receptor set was obtained from a woman between 45 and 65 years old with active or convalescent COVID-19.

This clone was detected once. The chain recombines TRBV7-8 with TRBJ1-1, with D unclear. Germline V lookup: CDR1 SGHVS, CDR2 FQNEAQ. The CDR3 contains 14 residues. Trimming cost V 0 bases and J 4 bases, with 9 bases left between them. The DNA of the CDR3 is TGTGCCAGCAGCTTAGCTCCTCCGGGCACTGAAGCTTTCTTT. This sequence encodes CASSLAPPGTEAFF.

The V gene is TRBV19, the J gene TRBJ2-2, with a weak D call TRBD1 (6 bases). The CDR3 runs to 15 residues. V dropped 10 bases and J dropped 5 bases, with 20 bases sitting between them. Germline CDR1 reads LNHDA; CDR2 reads SQIVND (reference sequence). The CDR3 is CATGYREGFTGELFF. In nucleotides, the CDR3 is TGTGCCACTGGCTACAGGGAAGGTTTTACCGGGGAGCTGTTTTTT.

The rearrangement links TRBV2 to TRBJ1-4; maybe TRBD1 (6 bases). This CDR3 region has 14 residues. CDR1 and CDR2 (germline): SNHLY, FYNNEI. V lost 1 base and J lost 8, with 11 bases in between. The chain's CDR3 is CASSEEGGKEKLFF. In nucleotides, the CDR3 is TGTGCCAGCAGTGAAGAAGGGGGTAAAGAAAAACTGTTTTTT. Full variable domain (rest looked up from reference TRBV2 and TRBJ1-4): EPEVTQTPSHQVTQMGQEVILRCVPISNHLYFYWYRQILGQKVEFLVSFYNNEISEKSEIFDDQFSVERPDGSNFTLKIRSTKLEDSAMYFCASSEEGGKEKLFFGSGTQLSVL.

The chain carries TRBV7-8 and TRBJ2-7; 7 bases are shared with TRBD1. Trimming took 5 bases from V and 6 from J; bases not matched to a gene: 13. CDR1 is SGHVS, CDR2 FQNEAQ, per germline. This CDR3 region has 15 residues. CDR3: CASSRGQDFTSEQYF. The CDR3 nucleotides read TGTGCCAGCAGCCGAGGACAGGACTTTACCTCCGAGCAGTACTTC.

This chain joins TRBV27 and TRBJ1-5; 8 bases map to TRBD1. The V gene end was trimmed by 0 bases and the J gene end by 2 bases; junction bases not matched to a gene: 0. There are 15 residues in the CDR3. Germline-derived CDR1 and CDR2 are MNHEY and SMNVEV (reference sequence). The CDR3 loop is CASSLSTGGNQPQHF. The CDR3 nucleotides read TGTGCCAGCAGTTTATCGACAGGGGGCAATCAGCCCCAGCATTTT.

The chain is built from TRBV3-1 (or the pseudogene TRBV3-2) and TRBJ1-1; no reliable D call. The CDR3 loop spans 17 amino acids. V shed 4 bases and J shed 0 bases, with 18 bases lying between them. Germline-derived CDR1 and CDR2 are LGHDT and YNNKEL (reference sequence). CDR3 sequence: CASSLGLGSGMNTEAFF. CDR3 coding DNA: TGTGCCAGCAGCCTGGGGTTAGGGAGTGGAATGAACACTGAAGCTTTCTTT.

The chain combines TRBV10-2 with TRBJ2-1; 7 bases line up with TRBD2. The germline gives CDR1 WSHSY, CDR2 SAAADI. The V segment lost 1 base and the J segment 9 bases; nucleotides outside the gene matches: 9. The CDR3 runs to 15 residues. In nucleotides, the CDR3 is TGCGCCAGCAGTGAGTGGCTAGCGGAGATGGGTGAGCAGTTCTTC. It specifies CASSEWLAEMGEQFF.

This clone turned up a few times. This chain links TRBV24-1 with TRBJ2-7, with TRBD1 matching over 9 bases. The ends lost 5 bases at V and 2 bases at J; junction bases unmatched: 21. The CDR3 consists of 20 residues. Looked up from germline, CDR1 is KGHDR and CDR2 is SFDVKD. The CDR3 spells CATSVKNRDRVASLPYEQYF. CDR3 coding DNA: TGTGCCACCAGTGTAAAGAACCGGGACAGGGTCGCCTCTCTTCCCTACGAGCAGTACTTC.

This chain joins TRBV9 and TRBJ1-5; 9 bases fit TRBD1. Germline V gene lookup returns CDR1 SGDLS and CDR2 YYNGEE. CDR3 length: 14 amino acids. Trimming at V came to 3 bases and at J to 8 bases, leaving 6 bases not matched to a gene. CDR3 sequence (DNA): TGTGCCAGCAGCGCTACAGGGGGCATTAAGCCCCAGCATTTT. Its translation: CASSATGGIKPQHF.

The V call is TRBV5-1, the J call TRBJ2-1; D unclear. In germline, CDR1 is SGHRS, CDR2 YFSETQ. Trimming removed 4 bases at V and 5 bases at J, with 19 bases between. CDR3 length equals 16 residues. The CDR3 loop is CASSLGSSTRNNEQFF. In DNA, the CDR3 is TGCGCCAGCAGCCTAGGATCGTCCACGAGAAACAATGAGCAGTTCTTC.

This chain uses TRBV15 with TRBJ1-4; TRBD1 matches at 9 bases. Germline V lookup: CDR1 LNHNV, CDR2 YYDKDF (reference sequence). The CDR3 extends over 15 amino acids. After removal of 1 base from V and 8 bases from J, the junction contained 5 bases not matched to a gene. The CDR3 is CATSRGGTGIEKLFF. CDR3 DNA sequence: TGTGCCACCAGCAGAGGGGGGACAGGGATCGAAAAACTGTTTTTT.

The chain links TRBV2 to TRBJ2-5; 7 bases map to TRBD1. CDR1 is SNHLY, CDR2 FYNNEI, per germline. Trimming took 6 bases from V and 4 from J; bases not matched to a gene: 5. The CDR3 is 13 amino acids. For the CDR3, the DNA is TGTGCCAGCAGGCGGACAGGCCCAGAGACCCAGTACTTC. Its protein is CASRRTGPETQYF.

This sequence joins TRBV11-1 and TRBJ2-1; 14 nucleotides match TRBD2. This CDR3 is built from 15 residues. Germline V CDR1 and CDR2: SGHAT, FQDESV (reference sequence). V lost 5 bases to trimming and J lost 5 bases; unmatched junction nucleotides: 2. This CDR3 reads CASSRTSGRNNEQFF. In DNA, the CDR3 is TGTGCCAGCAGCCGGACTAGCGGGAGGAACAATGAGCAGTTCTTC.